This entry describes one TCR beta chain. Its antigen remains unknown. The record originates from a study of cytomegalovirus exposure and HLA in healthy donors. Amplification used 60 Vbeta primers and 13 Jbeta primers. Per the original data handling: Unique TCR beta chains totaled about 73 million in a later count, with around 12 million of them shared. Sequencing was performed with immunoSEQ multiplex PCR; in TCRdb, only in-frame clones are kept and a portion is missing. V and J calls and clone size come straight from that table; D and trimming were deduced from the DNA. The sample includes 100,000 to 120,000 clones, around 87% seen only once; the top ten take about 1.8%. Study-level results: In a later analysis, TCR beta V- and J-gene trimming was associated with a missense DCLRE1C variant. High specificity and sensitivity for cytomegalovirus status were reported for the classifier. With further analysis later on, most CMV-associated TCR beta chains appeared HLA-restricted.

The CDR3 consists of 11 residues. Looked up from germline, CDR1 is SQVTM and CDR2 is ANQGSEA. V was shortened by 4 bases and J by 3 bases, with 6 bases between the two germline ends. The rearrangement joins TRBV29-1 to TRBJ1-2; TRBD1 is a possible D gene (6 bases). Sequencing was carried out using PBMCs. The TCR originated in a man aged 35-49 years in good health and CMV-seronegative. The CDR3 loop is CSVAGDYGYTF. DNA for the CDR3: TGCAGCGTTGCAGGGGACTATGGCTACACCTTC.